The 24 T cell receptor beta chains below all came from one sample that was sequenced in a study of blood T cells in healthy people across ages. Sample-barcoded 5' priming and a J-beta primer mix drove a second PCR of roughly 6 to 12 cycles. One entry per CDR3 protein results from TCRdb running MiXCR on the 5' RACE reads. The sample records just over 800,000 distinct CDR3 sequences, around 68% being singletons. Sample: blood. The origin of the receptors is a man aged 25 to 45 in good health.

The chain uses TRBV25-1 and TRBJ1-5; D perhaps matches TRBD1 (5 bases). Germline V gives CDR1 MGHDK, CDR2 SYGVNS. The V gene lost 4 bases and the J gene lost 10 bases, with 14 bases spanning the gap. The CDR3 sequence is 13 residues long. DNA for the CDR3: TGTGCCAGCAGTGTCCAGGGTGCTGGTCCCCAGCATTTT. Amino acid sequence: CASSVQGAGPQHF.

This clonotype was counted between two and nine times. V and J are TRBV27 and TRBJ1-2, with D perhaps matching TRBD1 (6 bases). CDR1 and CDR2 (germline): MNHEY, SMNVEV (reference sequence). CDR3 length equals 14 residues. V dropped 6 bases and J dropped 8 bases, with 19 bases sitting between them. DNA for the CDR3: TGTGCCAGCAGGACTTCACAGGGAAGGGGCGGCTACACCTTC. This gives the protein CASRTSQGRGGYTF.

The chain joins TRBV9 to TRBJ2-7; 9 bases are a match to TRBD1. The V segment lost 3 bases and the J segment 2 bases; nucleotides outside the gene matches: 6. Germline V gene sequence: CDR1 SGDLS, CDR2 YYNGEE. The CDR3 consists of 15 residues. The CDR3 DNA is TGTGCCAGCAGCGCCGGACAGGGGACGACCTACGAGCAGTACTTC. Residues: CASSAGQGTTYEQYF.

The genes are TRBV2 and TRBJ1-2; 8 bases map to TRBD1. The length of the CDR3 is 12 residues. Germline loops: CDR1 SNHLY, CDR2 FYNNEI. Unmatched junction bases numbered 7, after V lost 8 bases and J lost 8 bases. CDR3 bases: TGTGCCAGCCACCCAGGGGGCTGGGGCTACACCTTC. Protein: CASHPGGWGYTF.

This CDR3 reads CAISESRIAGQETQYF. CDR3 DNA: TGTGCCATCAGTGAGTCCAGAATAGCGGGCCAAGAGACCCAGTACTTC. The chain combines TRBV10-3 with TRBJ2-5, with 7 bases that match TRBD2. Per the germline V gene, CDR1 is ENHRY and CDR2 is SYGVKD. Unmatched junction bases numbered 5, after V lost 0 bases and J lost 1 base. This CDR3 region has 16 residues.

V and J are TRBV5-6 and TRBJ2-4; the D gene is possibly TRBD1 (6 bases). CDR3 length: 13 amino acids. Trimming took off 2 bases at V and 13 bases at J, with 16 bases between the two ends. Germline V gene lookup returns CDR1 SGHDT and CDR2 YYEEEE. The CDR3 here is CASSFGQTYKQYF. For the CDR3, the DNA is TGTGCCAGCAGCTTCGGACAGACCTACAAGCAGTACTTC.

J is TRBJ1-2 and V is TRBV25-1; a weak D match, TRBD1 (5 bases). Germline V gene sequence: CDR1 MGHDK, CDR2 SYGVNS. There are 14 residues in the CDR3. V was pared by 4 bases and J by 4 bases, with 13 bases between. CDR3 DNA sequence: TGTGCCAGCAGTGGGCCCGGGACCGGCTATGGCTACACCTTC. Translated, it gives CASSGPGTGYGYTF.

This clonotype was observed a few times. In nucleotides, the CDR3 is TGCAGCGTCTCTAGCGGGGCATACAATGAGCAGTTCTTC. Translation: CSVSSGAYNEQFF. The chain recombines TRBV29-1 with TRBJ2-1; 9 nucleotides match TRBD2. Germline V gene lookup returns CDR1 SQVTM and CDR2 ANQGSEA. The CDR3 contains 13 residues. With 6 bases clipped from V and 4 bases from J, the junction kept 4 bases outside the gene matches.

This chain connects TRBV29-1 to TRBJ2-7; the D gene is possibly TRBD1 (7 bases). This CDR3 has 13 amino acids. Germline V lookup: CDR1 SQVTM, CDR2 ANQGSEA. V was trimmed by 4 bases and J by 5 bases, leaving 15 bases between them. CDR3 in DNA: TGCAGCGTTGGAAGACAGGGACTCAACGAGCAGTACTTC. It translates to CSVGRQGLNEQYF.

The V and J genes are TRBV9 and TRBJ1-2, with 9 positions matching TRBD1. There are 17 residues in the CDR3. Germline trimming cut 3 bases from V and 5 bases from J; bases unmatched to any gene: 14. Germline values: CDR1 SGDLS, CDR2 YYNGEE. The CDR3 sequence is CASSGANRGRTFYGYTF. Here the CDR3 DNA reads TGTGCCAGCAGCGGAGCAAACAGGGGGCGGACCTTTTATGGCTACACCTTC.

The rearrangement links TRBV20-1 to TRBJ1-5; D is uncertain. The CDR3 length is 14 residues. The V gene's germline CDR1 is DFQATT and CDR2 SNEGSKA (reference sequence). V was trimmed by 0 bases and J by 9 bases, leaving 15 bases between them. The CDR3 bases are TGCAGTGCTAGAGATCACACTGATATTGGGCCCCAGCATTTT. This encodes CSARDHTDIGPQHF.

The chain carries TRBV3-1 and TRBJ1-1; D gene unclear. The CDR3 is 12 residues long. CDR1 and CDR2 from the germline V gene are LGHDT and YNNKEL (reference sequence). The V end lost 2 bases, the J end lost 6 bases, and 7 bases lay between the germline ends. CDR3 residues: CASSQLTAEAFF. The CDR3 DNA follows: TGTGCCAGCAGCCAATTGACCGCTGAAGCTTTCTTT.

This CDR3 is CAWTETGAETQYF. The DNA of the CDR3 is TGTGCCTGGACAGAGACAGGGGCAGAGACCCAGTACTTC. The chain uses TRBV30 and TRBJ2-7, with TRBD1 matching 8 bases. The J call is doubtful: the DNA matches TRBJ2-5 better. Germline V gene sequence: CDR1 GTSNPN, CDR2 SVGIG (reference sequence). The CDR3 spans 13 residues.

This clonotype has more than one count but fewer than ten. This chain connects TRBV28 to TRBJ2-2; 10 positions match TRBD1. The germline gives CDR1 MDHEN, CDR2 SYDVKM. J was trimmed by 5 bases and V by 4 bases; bases with no gene match: 7. The CDR3 is 16 residues long. In DNA form, the CDR3 reads TGTGCCAGCAGTTCGACCGGGACAGGGGTTACCGGGGAGCTGTTTTTT. Translation gives CASSSTGTGVTGELFF.

The CDR3 region has the DNA TGTGCCAGCAGCTTTGGGACAGTCTCCTACGAGCAGTACTTC. Amino acids: CASSFGTVSYEQYF. The chain joins TRBV7-2 to TRBJ2-1, with 7 nucleotides matching TRBD1. The end of the DNA aligns better with TRBJ2-7, so the J call may be wrong. This CDR3 is 14 amino acids long. Germline V CDR1 and CDR2: SGHTA, FQGNSA.

This rearrangement joins TRBV6-1 to TRBJ2-7; the D gene could be TRBD1 or TRBD2 (5 bases each). The CDR3 loop spans 13 amino acids. V lost 6 bases and J 5 bases, leaving 14 bases between the germline ends. Germline CDR1 reads MNHNS; CDR2 reads SASEGT. CDR3 DNA sequence: TGTGCCAGCAGAGGCTCGGGGACCCACGAGCAGTACTTC. Translated: CASRGSGTHEQYF.

V usage is TRBV6-5 and J usage is TRBJ2-5; TRBD2 matches 10 bases. CDR1 is MNHEY, CDR2 SVGAGI, per germline. The CDR3 sequence is 16 residues long. Losses at the gene ends were 4 bases for V and 0 bases for J; bases not matched to a gene: 5. The CDR3 DNA reads TGTGCCAGCAGTTCACCAGCGGGGGGGTACCAAGAGACCCAGTACTTC. This translates into CASSSPAGGYQETQYF.

The gene calls are TRBV28 and TRBJ2-7; 7 bases agree with TRBD1. The CDR3 contains 13 residues. V lost 8 bases and J lost 2; bases outside the gene matches: 6. Germline-derived CDR1 and CDR2 are MDHEN and SYDVKM. CDR3 sequence: CASRRDSTYEQYF. CDR3 DNA sequence: TGTGCCAGCCGCCGGGACAGCACCTACGAGCAGTACTTC.

This chain uses TRBV9 with TRBJ2-7; D possibly corresponds to TRBD2 (5 bases). The CDR3 is made up of 17 amino acids. Trimming removed 0 bases from V and 4 bases from J, with 20 bases in between. The germline gives CDR1 SGDLS, CDR2 YYNGEE. The CDR3 sequence: CASSVGSASRITYEQYF. DNA of the CDR3: TGTGCCAGCAGCGTAGGGTCCGCTAGCCGGATAACTTACGAGCAGTACTTC.

V gene TRBV12-3 or TRBV12-4 combines with J gene TRBJ2-5; D uncertain. This CDR3 comprises 16 residues. Trimming stripped 0 bases from V and 3 bases from J, with 14 bases between. CDR3: CASSLALGSREETQYF. The CDR3 nucleotides are TGTGCCAGCAGTTTAGCGCTGGGGTCTAGGGAAGAGACCCAGTACTTC.

This chain joins TRBV15 and TRBJ2-5; D gene ambiguous. The DNA end lines up better with TRBJ2-7; the J call may be wrong. There are 14 residues in the CDR3. Germline V gene sequence: CDR1 LNHNV, CDR2 YYDKDF (reference sequence). CDR3 in amino acids: CATSRAQDGYEQYF. The CDR3 coding sequence is TGTGCCACCAGCAGAGCGCAGGACGGCTACGAGCAGTACTTC.

This chain connects TRBV7-2 to TRBJ1-4, with D tentatively TRBD1 (5 bases). The V gene lost 5 bases and the J gene lost 5 bases, with 21 bases spanning the gap. Germline assignment: CDR1 SGHTA and CDR2 FQGNSA. CDR3 length equals 17 residues. The CDR3 DNA reads as TGTGCCAGCAGCACCCAGTGGGGCATGGGGCAGAATGAAAAACTGTTTTTT. Its protein product is CASSTQWGMGQNEKLFF.

This sequence joins TRBV20-1 and TRBJ2-3; D remains ambiguous. The CDR3 spans 13 residues. Trimming took 5 bases from V and 0 from J, leaving 9 bases between them. Germline CDR1 reads DFQATT; CDR2 reads SNEGSKA (reference sequence). The CDR3 region is CSAWPASTDTQYF. The CDR3 bases are TGCAGTGCTTGGCCAGCTAGCACAGATACGCAGTATTTT.

In this sample, this clonotype turned up once. This rearrangement joins TRBV9 to TRBJ2-1; D ambiguous. The CDR3 totals 14 residues. Germline lookup yields CDR1 SGDLS and CDR2 YYNGEE. Trimming removed 0 bases at V and 8 bases at J, with 12 bases between. CDR3 nucleotide sequence: TGTGCCAGCAGCGTAGAAGTAGTTCCCTATGAGCAGTTCTTC. Amino acids: CASSVEVVPYEQFF.